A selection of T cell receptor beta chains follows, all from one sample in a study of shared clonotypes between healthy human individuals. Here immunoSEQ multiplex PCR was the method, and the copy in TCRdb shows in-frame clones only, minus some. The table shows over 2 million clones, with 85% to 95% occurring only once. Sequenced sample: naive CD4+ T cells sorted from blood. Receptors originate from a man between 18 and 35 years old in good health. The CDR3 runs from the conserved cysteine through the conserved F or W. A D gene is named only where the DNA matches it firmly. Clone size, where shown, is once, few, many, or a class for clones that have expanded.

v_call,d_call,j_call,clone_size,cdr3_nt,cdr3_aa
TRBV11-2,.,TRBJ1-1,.,TGTGCCAGCAGCATCACCTACAGGAAAGAAGCTTTCTTT,CASSITYRKEAFF
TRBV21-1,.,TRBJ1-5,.,TGTGCCAGCAGCAAAGTTTCACGACAGGCGAGCAATCAGCCCCAGCATTTT,CASSKVSRQASNQPQHF
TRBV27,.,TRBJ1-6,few,TGTGCCAGCAGTTTTTCGAATTCACCCCTCCACTTT,CASSFSNSPLHF
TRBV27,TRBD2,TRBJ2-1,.,TGTGCCAGCAGTTTCCCCGGGAGGGACGGCACGGTTGATGAGCAGTTCTTC,CASSFPGRDGTVDEQFF
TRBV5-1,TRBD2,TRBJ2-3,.,TGCGCCAGCAGCCCGAGGCCGGCGGGAGGCACAGATACGCAGTATTTT,CASSPRPAGGTDTQYF
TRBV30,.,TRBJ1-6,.,TGTGCCTGGATTACGGGGGACTATAATTCACCCCTCCACTTT,CAWITGDYNSPLHF
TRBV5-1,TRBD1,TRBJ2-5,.,TGCGCCAGCAGTTCAGGGGGCGCAGGCGAGACCCAGTACTTC,CASSSGGAGETQYF
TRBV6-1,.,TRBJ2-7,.,TGTGCCAGCAGTGAATTAGGATTTCACTTC,CASSELGFHF
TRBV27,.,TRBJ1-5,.,TGTGCCAGCAGTTTAGTCGGTGGCGATCAGCCCCAGCATTTT,CASSLVGGDQPQHF
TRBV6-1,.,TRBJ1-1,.,TGTGCCAGCACCCCAAGGGATCCTGCAAACACTGAAGCTTTCTTT,CASTPRDPANTEAFF
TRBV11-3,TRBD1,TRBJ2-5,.,TGTGCCAGCAGCTTAGGGGACAGGGCCGGGGAGACCCAGTACTTC,CASSLGDRAGETQYF
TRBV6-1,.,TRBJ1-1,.,TGTGCCAGCATCGAAGGTCCTGGCTTGAACACTGAAGCTTTCTTT,CASIEGPGLNTEAFF
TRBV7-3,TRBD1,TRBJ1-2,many,TGTGCCAGCAGCTTAAGCCCCACAGGGGTTGGTGGCTACACCTTC,CASSLSPTGVGGYTF
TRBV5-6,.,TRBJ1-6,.,TGTGCCAGCAGCTTGGAAACCAAAGGATTTTATTCACCCCTCCACTTT,CASSLETKGFYSPLHF
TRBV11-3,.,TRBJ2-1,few,TGTGCCAGCAGCCTGGACAATGAGCAGTTCTTC,CASSLDNEQFF
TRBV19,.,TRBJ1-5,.,TGTGCCAGTAGTATACGCAGCGATCAGCCCCAGCATTTT,CASSIRSDQPQHF
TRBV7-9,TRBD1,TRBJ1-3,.,TGTGCCAGCAGCTCCCAAGGACAGGCTGGAAACACCATATATTTT,CASSSQGQAGNTIYF
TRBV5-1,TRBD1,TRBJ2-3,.,TGCGCCAGCAGCCCGGGACAGAATACAGATACGCAGTATTTT,CASSPGQNTDTQYF
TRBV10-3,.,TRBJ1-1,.,TGTGCCATCTTTGGCCAGGGGCGCGGGGCTTTCTTT,CAIFGQGRGAFF
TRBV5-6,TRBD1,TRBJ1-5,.,TGTGCCAGCAGCTTGGGGACAGGGGGCCAAAGAAATCAGCCCCAGCATTTT,CASSLGTGGQRNQPQHF